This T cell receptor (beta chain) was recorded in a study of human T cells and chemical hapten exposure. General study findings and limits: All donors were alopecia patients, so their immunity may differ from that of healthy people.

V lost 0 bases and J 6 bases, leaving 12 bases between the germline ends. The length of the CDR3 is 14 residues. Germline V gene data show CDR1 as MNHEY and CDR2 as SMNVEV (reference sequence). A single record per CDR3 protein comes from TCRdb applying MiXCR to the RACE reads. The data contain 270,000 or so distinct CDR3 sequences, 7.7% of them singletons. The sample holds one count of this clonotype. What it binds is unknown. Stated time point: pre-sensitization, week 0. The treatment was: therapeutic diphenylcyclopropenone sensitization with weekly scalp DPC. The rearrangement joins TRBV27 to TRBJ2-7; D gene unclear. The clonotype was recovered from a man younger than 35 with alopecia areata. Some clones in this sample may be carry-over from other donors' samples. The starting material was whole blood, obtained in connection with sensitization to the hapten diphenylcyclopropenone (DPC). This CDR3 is CASSLSPVSSEQYF. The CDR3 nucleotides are TGTGCCAGCAGTTTATCCCCGGTATCAAGCGAGCAGTACTTC.